Sequencing of this T cell receptor (beta chain) was carried out in a study of blood T cell repertoires in COVID-19. This CDR3 has 12 amino acids. The V end was cut by 4 bases, the J end by 8 bases, with 11 bases between. Germline CDR1 and CDR2: MNHEY and SVGAGI. Method: immunoSEQ multiplex PCR; TCRdb's copy keeps in-frame clones and lacks some. This table holds about 160,000 clones, just over 90% found once. This sequence originates from a man aged 18 to 35 with acute or convalescent COVID-19. The gene calls are TRBV6-5 and TRBJ1-2, with unresolved D. Material for sequencing was peripheral blood. CDR3 DNA: TGTGCCAGCAGTTTATCGGCGGGAGGCTACACCTTC. Translated: CASSLSAGGYTF.